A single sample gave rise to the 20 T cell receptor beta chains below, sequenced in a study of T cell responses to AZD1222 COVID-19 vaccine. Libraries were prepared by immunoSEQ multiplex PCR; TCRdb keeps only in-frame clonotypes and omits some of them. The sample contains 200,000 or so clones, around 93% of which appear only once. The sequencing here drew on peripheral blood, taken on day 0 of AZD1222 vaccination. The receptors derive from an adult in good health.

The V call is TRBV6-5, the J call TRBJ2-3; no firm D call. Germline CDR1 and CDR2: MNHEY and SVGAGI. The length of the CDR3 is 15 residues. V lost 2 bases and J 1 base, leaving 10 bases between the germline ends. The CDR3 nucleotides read TGTGCCAGCAGTTACGGAATGCGTGGCACAGATACGCAGTATTTT. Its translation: CASSYGMRGTDTQYF.

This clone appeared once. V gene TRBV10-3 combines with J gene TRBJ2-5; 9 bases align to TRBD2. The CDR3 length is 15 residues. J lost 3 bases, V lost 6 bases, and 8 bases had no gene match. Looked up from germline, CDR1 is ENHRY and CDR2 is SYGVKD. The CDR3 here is CAISTPTSGKETQYF. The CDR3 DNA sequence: TGTGCCATCAGCACCCCGACTAGCGGTAAAGAGACCCAGTACTTC.

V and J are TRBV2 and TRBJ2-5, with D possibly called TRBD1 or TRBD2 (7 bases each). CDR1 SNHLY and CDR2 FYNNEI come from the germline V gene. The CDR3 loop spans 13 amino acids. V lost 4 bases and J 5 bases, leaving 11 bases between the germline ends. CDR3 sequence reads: CASSVQGGETQYF. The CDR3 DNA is TGTGCCAGCAGTGTCCAGGGGGGGGAGACCCAGTACTTC. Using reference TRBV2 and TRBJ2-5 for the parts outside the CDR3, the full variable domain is EPEVTQTPSHQVTQMGQEVILRCVPISNHLYFYWYRQILGQKVEFLVSFYNNEISEKSEIFDDQFSVERPDGSNFTLKIRSTKLEDSAMYFCASSVQGGETQYFGPGTRLLVL.

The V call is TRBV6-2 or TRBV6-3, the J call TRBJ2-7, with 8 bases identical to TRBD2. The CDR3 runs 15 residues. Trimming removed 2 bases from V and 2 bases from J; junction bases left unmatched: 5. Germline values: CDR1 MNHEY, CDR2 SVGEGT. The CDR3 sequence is CASSYGVAGTYEQYF. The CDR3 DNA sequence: TGTGCCAGCAGTTACGGAGTAGCGGGGACCTACGAGCAGTACTTC.

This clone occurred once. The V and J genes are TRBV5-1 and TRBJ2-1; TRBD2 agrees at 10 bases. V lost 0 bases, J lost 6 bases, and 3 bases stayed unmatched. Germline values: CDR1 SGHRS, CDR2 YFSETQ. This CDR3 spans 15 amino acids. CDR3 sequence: CASSLARTSGNEQFF. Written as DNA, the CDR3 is TGCGCCAGCAGCTTGGCTCGGACTAGCGGCAATGAGCAGTTCTTC. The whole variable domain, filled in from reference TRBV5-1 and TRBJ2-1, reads KAGVTQTPRYLIKTRGQQVTLSCSPISGHRSVSWYQQTPGQGLQFLFEYFSETQRNKGNFPGRFSGRQFSNSRSEMNVSTLELGDSALYLCASSLARTSGNEQFFGPGTRLTVL.

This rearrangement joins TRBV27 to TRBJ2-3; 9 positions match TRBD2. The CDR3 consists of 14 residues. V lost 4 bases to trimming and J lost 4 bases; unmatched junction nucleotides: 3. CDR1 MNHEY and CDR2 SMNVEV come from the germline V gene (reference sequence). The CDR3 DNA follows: TGTGCCAGCAGTTGGGCTAGCGGGGCAGATACGCAGTATTTT. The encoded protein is CASSWASGADTQYF.

CDR3 sequence reads: CAIRVSGGAGGTRGDEQFF. CDR3 sequence (DNA): TGTGCCATCAGAGTGAGCGGGGGAGCGGGAGGGACGCGGGGGGATGAGCAGTTCTTC. The chain links TRBV10-3 to TRBJ2-1, with 10 positions matching TRBD2. The CDR3 covers 19 residues. Germline CDR1 ENHRY, CDR2 SYGVKD. Germline trimming cut 6 bases from V and 8 bases from J; bases unmatched to any gene: 22.

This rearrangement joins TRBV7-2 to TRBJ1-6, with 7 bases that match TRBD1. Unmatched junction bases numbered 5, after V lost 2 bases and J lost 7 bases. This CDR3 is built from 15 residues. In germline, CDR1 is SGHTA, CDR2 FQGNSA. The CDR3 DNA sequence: TGTGCCAGCAGCTTACACCCGGGACAGAATTCACCCCTCCACTTT. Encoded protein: CASSLHPGQNSPLHF.

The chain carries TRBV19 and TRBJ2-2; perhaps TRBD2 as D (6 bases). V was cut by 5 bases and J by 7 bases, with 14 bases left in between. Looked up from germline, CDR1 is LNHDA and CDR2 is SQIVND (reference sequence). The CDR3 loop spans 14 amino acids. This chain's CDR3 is CASSVPGDVGELFF. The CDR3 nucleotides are TGTGCCAGTAGTGTCCCGGGGGACGTCGGGGAGCTGTTTTTT. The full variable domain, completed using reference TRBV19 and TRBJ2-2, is DGGITQSPKYLFRKEGQNVTLSCEQNLNHDAMYWYRQDPGQGLRLIYYSQIVNDFQKGDIAEGYSVSREKKESFPLTVTSAQKNPTAFYLCASSVPGDVGELFFGEGSRLTVL.

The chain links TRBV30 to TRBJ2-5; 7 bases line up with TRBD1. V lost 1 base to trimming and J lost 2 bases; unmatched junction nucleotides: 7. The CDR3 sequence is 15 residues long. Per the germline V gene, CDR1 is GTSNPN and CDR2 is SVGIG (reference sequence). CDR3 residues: CAWSAGSGQQETQYF. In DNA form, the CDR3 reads TGTGCCTGGAGTGCCGGCTCGGGACAGCAAGAGACCCAGTACTTC.

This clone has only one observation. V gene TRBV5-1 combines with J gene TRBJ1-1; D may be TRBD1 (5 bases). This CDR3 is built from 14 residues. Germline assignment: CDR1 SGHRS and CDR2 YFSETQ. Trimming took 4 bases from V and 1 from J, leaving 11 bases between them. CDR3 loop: CASSPDGANTEAFF. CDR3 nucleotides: TGCGCCAGCAGCCCCGACGGGGCGAACACTGAAGCTTTCTTT. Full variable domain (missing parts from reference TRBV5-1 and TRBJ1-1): KAGVTQTPRYLIKTRGQQVTLSCSPISGHRSVSWYQQTPGQGLQFLFEYFSETQRNKGNFPGRFSGRQFSNSRSEMNVSTLELGDSALYLCASSPDGANTEAFFGQGTRLTVV.

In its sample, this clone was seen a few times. The CDR3 DNA reads as TGTGCCAGCAGCCCTCACGAAAGGGGGATTAATCAGCCCCAGCATTTT. Amino acids: CASSPHERGINQPQHF. This sequence joins TRBV7-6 and TRBJ1-5; D may be TRBD1 (6 bases). CDR1 and CDR2 (germline): SGHVS, FNYEAQ. Trimming took off 5 bases at V and 4 bases at J, with 18 bases between the two ends. This CDR3 comprises 16 residues.

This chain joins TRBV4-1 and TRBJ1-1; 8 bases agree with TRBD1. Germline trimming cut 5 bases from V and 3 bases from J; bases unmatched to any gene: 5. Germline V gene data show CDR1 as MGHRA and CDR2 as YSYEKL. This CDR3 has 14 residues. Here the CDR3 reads CASSAQGGYTEAFF. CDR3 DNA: TGCGCCAGCAGCGCACAGGGGGGGTACACTGAAGCTTTCTTT.

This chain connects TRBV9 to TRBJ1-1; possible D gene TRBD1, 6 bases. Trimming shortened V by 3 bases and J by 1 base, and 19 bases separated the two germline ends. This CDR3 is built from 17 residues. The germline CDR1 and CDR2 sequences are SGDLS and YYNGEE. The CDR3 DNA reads TGTGCCAGCAGCGCCGCGGGGCCAGGGGTAGGGAACACTGAAGCTTTCTTT. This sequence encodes CASSAAGPGVGNTEAFF.

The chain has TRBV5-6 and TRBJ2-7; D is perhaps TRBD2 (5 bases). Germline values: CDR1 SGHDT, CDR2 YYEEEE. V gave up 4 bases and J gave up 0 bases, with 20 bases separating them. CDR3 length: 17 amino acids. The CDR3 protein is CASSTWETKESSYEQYF. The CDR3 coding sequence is TGTGCCAGCAGCACGTGGGAGACAAAAGAAAGCTCCTACGAGCAGTACTTC.

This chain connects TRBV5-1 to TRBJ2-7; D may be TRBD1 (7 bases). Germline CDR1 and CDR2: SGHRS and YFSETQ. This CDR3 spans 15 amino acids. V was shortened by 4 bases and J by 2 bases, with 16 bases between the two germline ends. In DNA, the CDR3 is TGCGCCAGCAGCGTGGAGGGGGCCCGCCCCTACGAGCAGTACTTC. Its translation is CASSVEGARPYEQYF.

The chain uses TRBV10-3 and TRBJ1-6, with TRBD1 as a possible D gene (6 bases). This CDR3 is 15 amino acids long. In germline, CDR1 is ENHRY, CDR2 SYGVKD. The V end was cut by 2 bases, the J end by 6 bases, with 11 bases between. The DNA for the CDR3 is TGTGCCATCAGTGAGACAACAGGGACTAATTCACCCCTCCACTTT. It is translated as CAISETTGTNSPLHF.

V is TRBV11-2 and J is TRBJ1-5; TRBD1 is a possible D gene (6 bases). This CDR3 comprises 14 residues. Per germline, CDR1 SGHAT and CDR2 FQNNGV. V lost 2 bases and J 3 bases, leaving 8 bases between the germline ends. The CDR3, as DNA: TGTGCCAGCAGCTTACGGGGACACAATCAGCCCCAGCATTTT. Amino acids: CASSLRGHNQPQHF.

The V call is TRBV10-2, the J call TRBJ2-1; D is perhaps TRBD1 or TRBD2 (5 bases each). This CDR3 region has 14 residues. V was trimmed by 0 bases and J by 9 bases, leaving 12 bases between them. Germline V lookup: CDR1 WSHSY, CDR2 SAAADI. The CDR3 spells CASSESQGGSEQFF. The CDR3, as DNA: TGCGCCAGCAGTGAGTCTCAGGGCGGGTCTGAGCAGTTCTTC.

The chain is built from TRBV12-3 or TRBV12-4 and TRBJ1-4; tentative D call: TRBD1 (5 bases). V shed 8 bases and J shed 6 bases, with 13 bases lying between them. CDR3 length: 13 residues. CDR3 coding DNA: TGTGCCAGCCTGGGGGGGGAGCATGAAAAACTGTTTTTT. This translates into CASLGGEHEKLFF.